These 7 T cell receptor beta chains were all obtained from the same sample, sequenced in a study of early T cells in non-severe SARS-CoV-2 infection. TCRdb recomputed calls from the 5' RACE reads with MiXCR, one row per CDR3 protein. The table has 80,000 to 100,000 distinct CDR3 sequences, 12% seen once. Input material: whole blood. The receptors derive from an adult who was a healthcare worker with PCR-confirmed SARS-CoV-2 infection or an uninfected control (not recorded which).

This clonotype was found a few times. V and J are TRBV5-4 and TRBJ2-1; TRBD2 agrees at 8 bases. This CDR3 is 15 amino acids long. Unmatched junction bases numbered 8, after V lost 4 bases and J lost 5 bases. Germline assignment: CDR1 SGHNT and CDR2 YYREEE (reference sequence). The CDR3 sequence is CASSRMTSVHNEQFF. CDR3 sequence (DNA): TGTGCCAGCAGCCGGATGACTAGCGTCCACAATGAGCAGTTCTTC.

This clonotype came up a few times. The chain uses TRBV7-2 and TRBJ1-6; the D is unclear. Trimming took 5 bases from V and 0 from J, leaving 5 bases between them. This CDR3 contains 14 residues. Germline V lookup: CDR1 SGHTA, CDR2 FQGNSA. CDR3 sequence: CASSQDSYNSPLHF. CDR3 nucleotide sequence: TGTGCCAGCAGCCAAGACTCCTATAATTCACCCCTCCACTTT.

This clonotype was found a few times. The chain couples TRBV7-2 to TRBJ1-1; 8 positions agree with TRBD1. V was clipped by 0 bases and J by 2 bases; unmatched bases: 5. CDR1 is SGHTA and CDR2 is FQGNSA in the germline V gene. This CDR3 comprises 16 residues. The CDR3 here is CASSLARGTGNTEAFF. The DNA of the CDR3 is TGTGCCAGCAGCTTAGCGCGGGGGACAGGCAACACTGAAGCTTTCTTT.

As DNA, the CDR3 is TGTGCCAGCAGCAAATCCGGGGGAGGACTCACCGGGGAGCTGTTTTTT. It encodes CASSKSGGGLTGELFF. This chain links TRBV11-2 with TRBJ2-2, with D tentatively TRBD2 (6 bases). This CDR3 spans 16 amino acids. The V gene lost 5 bases and the J gene lost 4 bases, with 17 bases spanning the gap. Germline V gives CDR1 SGHAT, CDR2 FQNNGV.

This clonotype was recorded at least ten times. The chain recombines TRBV20-1 with TRBJ2-5; 8 bases are a match to TRBD2. The junction had 21 bases not matched to a gene; V was cut back by 1 base and J by 5 bases. The CDR3 consists of 19 residues. CDR1 DFQATT and CDR2 SNEGSKA come from the germline V gene (reference sequence). In DNA, the CDR3 is TGCAGTGCTAGAGCTCTGGCCAGCGGGAGCGGAGCGGCGAAGGAGACCCAGTACTTC. This encodes CSARALASGSGAAKETQYF.

The chain combines TRBV4-3 with TRBJ2-5; no definite D call. Germline V lookup: CDR1 LGHNA, CDR2 YSLEER. This CDR3 is built from 15 residues. The V end was cut by 0 bases, the J end by 2 bases, with 10 bases between. In DNA form, the CDR3 reads TGCGCCAGCAGCCAAGATCGATCCAGACAAGAGACCCAGTACTTC. Protein sequence: CASSQDRSRQETQYF.

The chain combines TRBV13 with TRBJ2-1, with 9 bases lining up with TRBD1. CDR1 and CDR2 from the germline V gene are PRHDT and FYEKMQ (reference sequence). The V segment lost 5 bases and the J segment 7 bases; nucleotides outside the gene matches: 9. CDR3 length: 15 amino acids. CDR3 sequence (DNA): TGTGCCAGCAGCCTCGGACAGGGGACGAAAAATGAGCAGTTCTTC. Protein: CASSLGQGTKNEQFF.